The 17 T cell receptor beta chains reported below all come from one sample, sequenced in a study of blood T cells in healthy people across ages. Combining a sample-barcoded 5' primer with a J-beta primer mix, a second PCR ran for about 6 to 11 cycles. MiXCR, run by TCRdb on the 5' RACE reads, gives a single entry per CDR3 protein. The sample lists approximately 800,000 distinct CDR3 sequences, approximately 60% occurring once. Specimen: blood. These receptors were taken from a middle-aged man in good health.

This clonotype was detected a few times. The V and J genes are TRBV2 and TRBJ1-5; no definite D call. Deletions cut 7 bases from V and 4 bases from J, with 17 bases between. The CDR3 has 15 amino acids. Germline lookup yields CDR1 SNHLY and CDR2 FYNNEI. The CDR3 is CASIKDRALNQPQHF. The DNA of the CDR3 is TGTGCCAGCATCAAGGACCGCGCGTTGAATCAGCCCCAGCATTTT. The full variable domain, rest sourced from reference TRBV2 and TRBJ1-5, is EPEVTQTPSHQVTQMGQEVILRCVPISNHLYFYWYRQILGQKVEFLVSFYNNEISEKSEIFDDQFSVERPDGSNFTLKIRSTKLEDSAMYFCASIKDRALNQPQHFGDGTRLSIL.

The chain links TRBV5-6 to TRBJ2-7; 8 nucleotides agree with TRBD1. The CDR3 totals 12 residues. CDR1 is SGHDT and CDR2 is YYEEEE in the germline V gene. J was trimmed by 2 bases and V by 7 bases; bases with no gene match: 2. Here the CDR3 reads CASDRGTYEQYF. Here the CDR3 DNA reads TGTGCCAGCGACAGGGGCACCTACGAGCAGTACTTC.

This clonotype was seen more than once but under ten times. The DNA of the CDR3 is TGTGCCAGCAGCTTAGATTTCGGCACAGATACGCAGTATTTT. Its translation is CASSLDFGTDTQYF. The gene calls are TRBV7-2 and TRBJ2-3; no definite D call. V was clipped by 1 base and J by 1 base, with 6 bases between them. The length of the CDR3 is 14 residues. Germline loops: CDR1 SGHTA, CDR2 FQGNSA.

The CDR3 protein is CASSLLGDTGELFF. DNA for the CDR3: TGCGCCAGCAGCTTATTGGGGGACACCGGGGAGCTGTTTTTT. The chain uses TRBV5-1 and TRBJ2-2, with D perhaps being TRBD1 or TRBD2 (5 bases each). Trimming removed 2 bases from V and 3 bases from J, with 8 bases in between. Germline V gives CDR1 SGHRS, CDR2 YFSETQ. This CDR3 has 14 residues.

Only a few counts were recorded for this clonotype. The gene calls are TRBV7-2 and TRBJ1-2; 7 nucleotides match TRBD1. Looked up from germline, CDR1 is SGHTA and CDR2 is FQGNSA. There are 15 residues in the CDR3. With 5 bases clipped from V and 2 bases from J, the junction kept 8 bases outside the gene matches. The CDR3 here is CASSQPGQRNYGYTF. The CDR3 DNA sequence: TGTGCCAGCAGCCAACCGGGACAGAGAAACTATGGCTACACCTTC.

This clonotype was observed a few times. CDR3 protein: CSASEGTGGYNEQFF. The CDR3 nucleotides read TGCAGTGCTAGCGAAGGAACCGGAGGCTACAATGAGCAGTTCTTC. The rearrangement uses TRBV20-1 and TRBJ2-1, with D maybe TRBD2 (5 bases). Looked up from germline, CDR1 is DFQATT and CDR2 is SNEGSKA (reference sequence). The V end was cut by 3 bases, the J end by 3 bases, with 15 bases between. The CDR3 totals 15 residues.

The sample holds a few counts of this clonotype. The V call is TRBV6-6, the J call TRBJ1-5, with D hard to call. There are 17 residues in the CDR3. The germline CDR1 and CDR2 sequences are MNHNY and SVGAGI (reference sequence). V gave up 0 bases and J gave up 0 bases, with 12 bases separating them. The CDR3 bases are TGTGCCAGCAGTTACTCGATGCGGGAGTTTAGCAATCAGCCCCAGCATTTT. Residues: CASSYSMREFSNQPQHF.

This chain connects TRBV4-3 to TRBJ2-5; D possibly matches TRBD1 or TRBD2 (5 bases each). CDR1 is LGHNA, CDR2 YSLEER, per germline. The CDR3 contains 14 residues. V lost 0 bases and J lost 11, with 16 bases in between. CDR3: CASSQEGTYNEQYF. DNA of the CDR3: TGCGCCAGCAGCCAAGAAGGGACGTACAATGAGCAGTACTTC.

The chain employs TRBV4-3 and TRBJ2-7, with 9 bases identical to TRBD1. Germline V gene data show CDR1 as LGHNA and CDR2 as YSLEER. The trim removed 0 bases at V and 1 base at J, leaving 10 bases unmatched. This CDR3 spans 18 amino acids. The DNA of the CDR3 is TGCGCCAGCAGCCAAGATTATACGGGACAGGGTTATTCCTACGAGCAGTACTTC. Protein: CASSQDYTGQGYSYEQYF.

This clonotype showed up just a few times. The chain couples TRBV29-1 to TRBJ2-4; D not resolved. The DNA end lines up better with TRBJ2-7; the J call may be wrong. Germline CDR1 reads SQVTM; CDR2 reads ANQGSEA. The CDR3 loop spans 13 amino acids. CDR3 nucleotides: TGCAGCGTTGGTGTAGGGTCAAGCTCCGAGCAGTACTTC. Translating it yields CSVGVGSSSEQYF.

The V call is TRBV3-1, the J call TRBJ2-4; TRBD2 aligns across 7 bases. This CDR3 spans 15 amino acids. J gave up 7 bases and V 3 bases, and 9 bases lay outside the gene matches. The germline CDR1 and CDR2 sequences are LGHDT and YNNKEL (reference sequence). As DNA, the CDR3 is TGTGCCAGCAGCCAGGAAAGGGACTACCGGAACATTCAGTACTTC. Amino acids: CASSQERDYRNIQYF.

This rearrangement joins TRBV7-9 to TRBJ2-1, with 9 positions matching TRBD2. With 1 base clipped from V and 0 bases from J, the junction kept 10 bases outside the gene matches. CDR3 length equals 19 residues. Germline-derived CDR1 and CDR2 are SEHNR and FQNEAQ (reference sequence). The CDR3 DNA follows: TGTGCCAGCAGCTTAGTGGGGAAGCGGGGGGTATCCTCCTACAATGAGCAGTTCTTC. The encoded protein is CASSLVGKRGVSSYNEQFF. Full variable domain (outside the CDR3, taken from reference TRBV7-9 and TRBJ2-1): DTGVSQNPRHKITKRGQNVTFRCDPISEHNRLYWYRQTLGQGPEFLTYFQNEAQLEKSRLLSDRFSAERPKGSFSTLEIQRTEQGDSAMYLCASSLVGKRGVSSYNEQFFGPGTRLTVL.

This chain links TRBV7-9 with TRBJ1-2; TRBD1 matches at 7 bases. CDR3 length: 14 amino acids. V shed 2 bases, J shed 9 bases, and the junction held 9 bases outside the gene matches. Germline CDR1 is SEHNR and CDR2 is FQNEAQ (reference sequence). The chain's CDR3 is CASSLNRDSESYTF. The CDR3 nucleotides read TGTGCCAGCAGCTTAAATCGGGACAGTGAAAGCTACACCTTC.

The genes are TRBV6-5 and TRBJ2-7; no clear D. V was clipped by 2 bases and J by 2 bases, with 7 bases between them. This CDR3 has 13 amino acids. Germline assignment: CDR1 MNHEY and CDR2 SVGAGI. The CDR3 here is CASSYGWAYEQYF. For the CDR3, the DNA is TGTGCCAGCAGTTACGGCTGGGCCTACGAGCAGTACTTC.

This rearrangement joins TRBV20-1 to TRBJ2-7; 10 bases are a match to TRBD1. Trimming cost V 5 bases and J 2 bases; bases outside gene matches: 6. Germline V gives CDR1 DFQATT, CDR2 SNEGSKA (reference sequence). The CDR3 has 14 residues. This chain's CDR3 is CSACRTGGPYEQYF. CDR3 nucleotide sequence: TGCAGTGCTTGCCGGACAGGGGGACCCTACGAGCAGTACTTC.

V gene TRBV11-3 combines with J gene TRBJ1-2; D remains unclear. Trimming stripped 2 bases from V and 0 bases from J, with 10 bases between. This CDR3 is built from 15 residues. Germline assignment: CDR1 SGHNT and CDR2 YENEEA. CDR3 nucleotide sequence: TGTGCCAGCAGCTTAACTAAGGAAGCTAACTATGGCTACACCTTC. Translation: CASSLTKEANYGYTF.

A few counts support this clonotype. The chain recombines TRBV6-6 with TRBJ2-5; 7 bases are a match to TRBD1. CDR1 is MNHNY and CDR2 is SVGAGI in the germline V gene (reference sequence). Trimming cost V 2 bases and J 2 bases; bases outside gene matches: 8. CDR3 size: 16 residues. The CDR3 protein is CASSYAPGTEQETQYF. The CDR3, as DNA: TGTGCCAGCAGTTACGCTCCCGGGACAGAGCAAGAGACCCAGTACTTC.